This TCR beta chain is from a study of blood T cell repertoires in COVID-19. Clones were sequenced by immunoSEQ multiplex PCR, and TCRdb holds only the in-frame ones, with some missing. Of approximately 80,000 clones in the sample, about 90% were seen once. J lost 5 bases, V lost 7 bases, and 4 bases had no gene match. Germline CDR1 LNHDA, CDR2 SQIVND (reference sequence). The CDR3 is made up of 13 amino acids. This TCR derives from a woman between 45 and 65 years old in a cohort sampled during active COVID-19. Sequenced sample: peripheral blood. The rearrangement joins TRBV19 to TRBJ1-5, with 8 positions matching TRBD1. Written as DNA, the CDR3 is TGTGCCAGTAAGGACAGGGAGGATCAGCCCCAGCATTTT. Amino acids: CASKDREDQPQHF.